The 30 T cell receptor beta chains reported below all come from one sample, sequenced in a study of T cells in Graves' hyperthyroidism and ophthalmopathy. The investigators amplified TCR beta CDR3 regions from RNA transcripts. Primed by the HTBI set, a first-round RT-PCR was run on the TCR CDR3. TCRdb re-derived calls from the multiplex PCR reads in MiXCR, one entry per CDR3 protein. The sample has around 360,000 distinct CDR3 sequences; nearly 15% are singletons. The sample comprised blood. The receptors were gathered from a woman aged 60 to 75 with Graves' ophthalmopathy.

The gene calls are TRBV12-3 or TRBV12-4 and TRBJ2-1; 8 bases are shared with TRBD1. There are 13 residues in the CDR3. The trim removed 7 bases at V and 10 bases at J, leaving 9 bases unmatched. The CDR3 region is CASTTGTGGEQFF. As DNA, the CDR3 is TGTGCCAGCACCACCGGGACAGGTGGAGAGCAGTTCTTC.

This clonotype was counted many times. V usage is TRBV24-1 and J usage is TRBJ2-3; D is perhaps TRBD1 (5 bases). The length of the CDR3 is 17 residues. The ends were cut back, 4 bases at V and 0 bases at J, with 16 bases in the middle. Germline V gene data show CDR1 as KGHDR and CDR2 as SFDVKD. In nucleotides, the CDR3 is TGTGCCACCAGTGAACCCTTGGGGCGGCCCAGCACAGATACGCAGTATTTT. It specifies CATSEPLGRPSTDTQYF.

The table lists this clonotype with many counts. This chain connects TRBV5-1 to TRBJ2-7; D remains unclear. The V gene's germline CDR1 is SGHRS and CDR2 YFSETQ. The V end lost 3 bases, the J end lost 2 bases, and 6 bases lay between the germline ends. The CDR3 has 12 residues. CDR3 region: CASSSTTYEQYF. The CDR3 coding sequence is TGCGCCAGCAGCTCTACCACCTACGAGCAGTACTTC. The full variable domain, in which reference TRBV5-1 and TRBJ2-7 provide the parts outside the CDR3, is KAGVTQTPRYLIKTRGQQVTLSCSPISGHRSVSWYQQTPGQGLQFLFEYFSETQRNKGNFPGRFSGRQFSNSRSEMNVSTLELGDSALYLCASSSTTYEQYFGPGTRLTVT.

In its sample, this clonotype was seen many times. The chain recombines TRBV28 with TRBJ2-3, with TRBD2 identical over 9 bases. CDR1 is MDHEN and CDR2 is SYDVKM in the germline V gene. Trimming at V came to 6 bases and at J to 6 bases, leaving 10 bases not matched to a gene. The CDR3 extends over 15 amino acids. The CDR3 bases are TGTGCCAGCAGCAAGCGCGGGGGGGGGGTTGATACGCAGTATTTT. This translates into CASSKRGGGVDTQYF.

A word on this clonotype: A much bigger clone sits one base away, suggesting this may be a read error. V gene TRBV6-1 combines with J gene TRBJ2-7; tentatively, D is TRBD1 (6 bases). This CDR3 contains 14 residues. Germline V gene sequence: CDR1 MNHNS, CDR2 SASEGT. CDR3 bases: TGTGCCAGCAGTGAGCGAGACAGGCCCTACGGGCAGTACTTC. The encoded protein is CASSERDRPYGQYF.

This clonotype was seen many times. The chain combines TRBV7-9 with TRBJ1-1; D uncertain. CDR3 length equals 14 residues. Looked up from germline, CDR1 is SEHNR and CDR2 is FQNEAQ (reference sequence). Trimming shortened V by 0 bases and J by 1 base, and 6 bases separated the two germline ends. The CDR3 DNA sequence: TGTGCCAGCAGCTTAGCGGAGGGGAACACTGAAGCTTTCTTT. Amino acid sequence: CASSLAEGNTEAFF.

This clonotype appeared a few times. The chain links TRBV18 to TRBJ2-3; 12 nucleotides line up with TRBD2. The CDR3 extends over 18 amino acids. Germline V lookup: CDR1 KGHSH, CDR2 LQKENI. Trimming removed 0 bases from V and 2 bases from J; junction bases left unmatched: 6. CDR3 in DNA: TGTGCCAGCTCACCACCGTCAGGACTAGCGGGGATCACAGATACGCAGTATTTT. Encoded protein: CASSPPSGLAGITDTQYF.

This clonotype was detected many times. The V and J genes are TRBV11-2 and TRBJ2-1; D possibly matches TRBD1 or TRBD2 (7 bases each). Trimming cost V 6 bases and J 5 bases, with 17 bases left between them. The germline CDR1 and CDR2 sequences are SGHAT and FQNNGV. The CDR3 runs to 15 residues. CDR3 DNA sequence: TGTGCCAGCAGTCGAGAGGGGGCGGGGGACAATGAGCAGTTCTTC. Translation gives CASSREGAGDNEQFF.

The rearrangement joins TRBV20-1 to TRBJ2-1; a possible D gene is TRBD2 (6 bases). This CDR3 has 15 amino acids. CDR1 and CDR2 (germline): DFQATT, SNEGSKA (reference sequence). The ends were cut back, 0 bases at V and 0 bases at J, with 9 bases in the middle. In DNA form, the CDR3 reads TGCAGTGCTAGAGAGGAGGGGAGCTCCTACAATGAGCAGTTCTTC. Encoded protein: CSAREEGSSYNEQFF.

The table lists this clonotype with many counts. V usage is TRBV12-3 or TRBV12-4 and J usage is TRBJ2-7; 10 nucleotides agree with TRBD2. With 6 bases clipped from V and 4 bases from J, the junction kept 3 bases outside the gene matches. The CDR3 loop spans 13 amino acids. The DNA for the CDR3 is TGTGCCAGCAGAACTAGCGGGGAGTACGAGCAGTACTTC. This translates into CASRTSGEYEQYF.

The rearrangement uses TRBV19 and TRBJ2-2; D may be TRBD2 (6 bases). The CDR3 consists of 14 residues. V dropped 8 bases and J dropped 8 bases, with 18 bases sitting between them. Germline V gives CDR1 LNHDA, CDR2 SQIVND (reference sequence). CDR3 loop: CASRERGGPGELFF. In DNA form, the CDR3 reads TGTGCCAGTCGGGAAAGGGGAGGACCTGGGGAGCTGTTTTTT.

This clonotype was recorded at least ten times. The V gene is TRBV7-9, the J gene TRBJ2-1, with 7 bases fitting TRBD2. The germline V gene has CDR1 SEHNR and CDR2 FQNEAQ (reference sequence). This CDR3 has 15 amino acids. Trimming cost V 5 bases and J 6 bases; bases outside gene matches: 10. This CDR3 is CASSLLASGFNEQFF. The DNA for the CDR3 is TGTGCCAGCAGCCTACTAGCGTCCGGATTCAATGAGCAGTTCTTC.

This clonotype appeared many times. The V and J genes are TRBV5-1 and TRBJ2-7; D might be TRBD1 (5 bases). The CDR3 is 15 residues long. V gave up 4 bases and J gave up 2 bases, with 16 bases separating them. From germline, CDR1 is SGHRS and CDR2 YFSETQ. DNA for the CDR3: TGCGCCAGCAGCCTGAACTTACAGGAACCCTACGAGCAGTACTTC. It encodes CASSLNLQEPYEQYF. Combining the CDR3 with reference TRBV5-1 and TRBJ2-7 gives the whole variable domain KAGVTQTPRYLIKTRGQQVTLSCSPISGHRSVSWYQQTPGQGLQFLFEYFSETQRNKGNFPGRFSGRQFSNSRSEMNVSTLELGDSALYLCASSLNLQEPYEQYFGPGTRLTVT.

This clonotype was seen at least ten times. The V call is TRBV30, the J call TRBJ1-2; 10 nucleotides line up with TRBD1. With 5 bases clipped from V and 7 bases from J, the junction kept 10 bases outside the gene matches. The CDR3 consists of 14 residues. Per the germline V gene, CDR1 is GTSNPN and CDR2 is SVGIG (reference sequence). CDR3 region: CAWLGDRGLLGYTF. The DNA for the CDR3 is TGTGCCTGGCTCGGGGACAGGGGACTACTTGGCTACACCTTC.

This clonotype was detected a few times. The V and J genes are TRBV11-2 and TRBJ2-1; TRBD2 aligns across 13 bases. The CDR3 has 15 amino acids. From germline, CDR1 is SGHAT and CDR2 FQNNGV. Trimming at V came to 5 bases and at J to 8 bases, leaving 6 bases not matched to a gene. The CDR3: CASSHRTSGSDEQFF. The CDR3 region has the DNA TGTGCCAGCAGCCATAGGACTAGCGGGAGTGATGAGCAGTTCTTC.

This clonotype occurred many times. The gene calls are TRBV28 and TRBJ2-2, with D perhaps being TRBD1 or TRBD2 (5 bases each). The germline V gene encodes CDR1 MDHEN and CDR2 SYDVKM. This CDR3 spans 14 amino acids. The V end lost 11 bases, the J end lost 7 bases, and 20 bases lay between the germline ends. The CDR3 DNA reads as TGTGCCTTGGGGGAACCCCCGCCGGACGGGGAGCTGTTTTTT. Translated, it gives CALGEPPPDGELFF.

This clonotype was counted at least ten times. The chain employs TRBV14 and TRBJ2-3; tentatively, D is TRBD1 (6 bases). Trimming removed 2 bases at V and 4 bases at J, with 16 bases between. This CDR3 region has 16 residues. CDR1 and CDR2 from the germline V gene are SGHDN and FVKESK. The DNA for the CDR3 is TGTGCCAGCAGCCAAACGCAGGGGATTAGGGCAGATACGCAGTATTTT. It translates to CASSQTQGIRADTQYF. The full variable domain, completed using reference TRBV14 and TRBJ2-3, is EAGVTQFPSHSVIEKGQTVTLRCDPISGHDNLYWYRRVMGKEIKFLLHFVKESKQDESGMPNNRFLAERTGGTYSTLKVQPAELEDSGVYFCASSQTQGIRADTQYFGPGTRLTVL.

The chain joins TRBV4-2 to TRBJ2-1, with a weak D call TRBD2 (7 bases). The length of the CDR3 is 17 residues. Looked up from germline, CDR1 is LGHNA and CDR2 is YNFKEQ. V was cut by 3 bases and J by 5 bases, with 20 bases left in between. Here the CDR3 reads CASSHLGGRGGDNEQFF. The CDR3 DNA reads as TGTGCCAGCAGCCATCTCGGGGGCAGGGGAGGGGACAATGAGCAGTTCTTC.

The CDR3 spells CASSEAGFRYEQYF. In nucleotides, the CDR3 is TGTGCCAGCAGTGAGGCCGGGTTTCGCTACGAGCAGTACTTC. The V and J genes are TRBV2 and TRBJ2-7; D not resolved. V was clipped by 3 bases and J by 3 bases, with 12 bases between them. The CDR3 extends over 14 amino acids. CDR1 is SNHLY, CDR2 FYNNEI, per germline. Using reference TRBV2 and TRBJ2-7 for the parts outside the CDR3, the full variable domain is EPEVTQTPSHQVTQMGQEVILRCVPISNHLYFYWYRQILGQKVEFLVSFYNNEISEKSEIFDDQFSVERPDGSNFTLKIRSTKLEDSAMYFCASSEAGFRYEQYFGPGTRLTVT.

The chain uses TRBV15 and TRBJ1-5, with D possibly TRBD1 on 6 matching bases. The CDR3 consists of 14 residues. Germline assignment: CDR1 LNHNV and CDR2 YYDKDF (reference sequence). Trimming cost V 7 bases and J 6 bases, with 16 bases left between them. In nucleotides, the CDR3 is TGTGCCACCACCAATACAGGGTATGGTCAGCCCCAGCATTTT. This gives the protein CATTNTGYGQPQHF. The full variable domain, rest sourced from reference TRBV15 and TRBJ1-5, is DAMVIQNPRYQVTQFGKPVTLSCSQTLNHNVMYWYQQKSSQAPKLLFHYYDKDFNNEADTPDNFQSRRPNTSFCFLDIRSPGLGDTAMYLCATTNTGYGQPQHFGDGTRLSIL.

This clonotype turned up a few times. The genes are TRBV20-1 and TRBJ1-5; the D is unclear. The CDR3 contains 12 residues. V lost 0 bases, J lost 7 bases, and 7 bases lay in between. Germline V gives CDR1 DFQATT, CDR2 SNEGSKA (reference sequence). The CDR3 spells CSAREGGQPQHF. In DNA, the CDR3 is TGCAGTGCTAGAGAGGGCGGGCAGCCCCAGCATTTT.

The chain employs TRBV20-1 and TRBJ2-7; a possible D gene is TRBD1 (6 bases). The CDR3 has 13 amino acids. Looked up from germline, CDR1 is DFQATT and CDR2 is SNEGSKA (reference sequence). Trimming left V 6 bases short and J 0 bases short, with 12 bases between. The chain's CDR3 is CSAHGQPSYEQYF. The CDR3 nucleotides are TGCAGTGCGCATGGACAGCCCTCCTACGAGCAGTACTTC.

This clonotype was seen ten or more times. The chain is built from TRBV20-1 and TRBJ2-3; D possibly corresponds to TRBD1 (5 bases). V was cut by 2 bases and J by 1 base, with 13 bases left in between. Germline lookup yields CDR1 DFQATT and CDR2 SNEGSKA (reference sequence). CDR3 length: 15 residues. CDR3 sequence (DNA): TGCAGTGCTAGACCCCGGGTAGGGGGCACAGATACGCAGTATTTT. Protein sequence: CSARPRVGGTDTQYF.

The chain has TRBV20-1 and TRBJ2-1, with TRBD2 matching 10 bases. The V gene's germline CDR1 is DFQATT and CDR2 SNEGSKA (reference sequence). The V gene end was trimmed by 4 bases and the J gene end by 7 bases; junction bases not matched to a gene: 22. The CDR3 runs 19 residues. CDR3 sequence (DNA): TGCAGTGCTATTCCTGGACAGGGAAGACTAGCGGGCCCGAGGAATGAGCAGTTCTTC. Translation gives CSAIPGQGRLAGPRNEQFF.

This clonotype has ten or more counts. The J gene is TRBJ2-3, the V gene TRBV7-3; 8 bases align to TRBD2. The junction had 7 bases not matched to a gene; V was cut back by 5 bases and J by 6 bases. Germline lookup yields CDR1 SGHTA and CDR2 FQGTGA. CDR3 size: 14 residues. CDR3 nucleotide sequence: TGTGCCAGCAGCCGTAGCGGGATCGTGGATACGCAGTATTTT. Its protein product is CASSRSGIVDTQYF.

Points on this clonotype: The junction does not match germline at one end; this may be a read error. The V and J genes are TRBV5-1 and TRBJ2-6; 9 bases agree with TRBD1. Germline V gives CDR1 SGHRS, CDR2 YFSETQ. This CDR3 is built from 17 residues. CDR3 nucleotide sequence: TGCGCCAGCAGCTTGACTACAGGGGGCTCTGTGGCCAACGTCCTGACTTTC. Its translation is CASSLTTGGSVANVLTF.

V usage is TRBV7-8 and J usage is TRBJ2-1; 12 bases fit TRBD2. This CDR3 comprises 16 residues. Germline loops: CDR1 SGHVS, CDR2 FQNEAQ. Trimming removed 4 bases from V and 9 bases from J; junction bases left unmatched: 10. This CDR3 is CASSSSTSGRMGEQFF. The CDR3 DNA sequence: TGTGCCAGCAGCTCCTCGACTAGCGGGAGAATGGGTGAGCAGTTCTTC.

At least ten counts were recorded for this clonotype. CDR3 DNA: TGCAGTGCTCGTACGACCACTAGGCAAGAGACCCAGTACTTC. It is translated as CSARTTTRQETQYF. The genes are TRBV20-1 and TRBJ2-5, with D possibly being TRBD2 (5 bases). Germline V lookup: CDR1 DFQATT, CDR2 SNEGSKA (reference sequence). Deletions cut 5 bases from V and 2 bases from J, with 15 bases between. The CDR3 covers 14 residues.

This clonotype was seen ten or more times. The chain uses TRBV28 and TRBJ2-5; 8 bases align to TRBD1. Germline V gene data show CDR1 as MDHEN and CDR2 as SYDVKM. Trimming cost V 1 base and J 2 bases; bases outside gene matches: 9. The CDR3 runs to 17 residues. CDR3 amino acids: CASSLSFGTGQQETQYF. CDR3 nucleotide sequence: TGTGCCAGCAGTTTATCATTCGGGACAGGACAACAAGAGACCCAGTACTTC.

In its sample, this clonotype was seen a few times. This chain links TRBV20-1 with TRBJ2-4, with 9 bases matching TRBD2. Germline CDR1 is DFQATT and CDR2 is SNEGSKA (reference sequence). This CDR3 comprises 19 residues. Trimming at V came to 3 bases and at J to 2 bases, leaving 17 bases not matched to a gene. This CDR3 is CSASPTGREGQLSKNIQYF. The CDR3 DNA reads as TGCAGTGCTAGCCCCACCGGGCGGGAGGGCCAATTGTCCAAAAACATTCAGTACTTC.